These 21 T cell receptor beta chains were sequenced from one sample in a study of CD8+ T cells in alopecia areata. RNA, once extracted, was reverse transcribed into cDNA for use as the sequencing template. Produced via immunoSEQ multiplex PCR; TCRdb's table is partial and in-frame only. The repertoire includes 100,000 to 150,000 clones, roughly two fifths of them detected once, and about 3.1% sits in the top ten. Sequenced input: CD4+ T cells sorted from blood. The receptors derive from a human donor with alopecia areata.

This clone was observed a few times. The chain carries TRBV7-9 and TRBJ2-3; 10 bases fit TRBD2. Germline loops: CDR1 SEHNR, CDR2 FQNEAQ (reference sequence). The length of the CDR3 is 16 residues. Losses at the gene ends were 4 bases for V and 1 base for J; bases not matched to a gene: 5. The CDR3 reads CASSSLGTSGTDTQYF. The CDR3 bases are TGTGCCAGCAGCTCACTCGGGACTAGCGGCACAGATACGCAGTATTTT.

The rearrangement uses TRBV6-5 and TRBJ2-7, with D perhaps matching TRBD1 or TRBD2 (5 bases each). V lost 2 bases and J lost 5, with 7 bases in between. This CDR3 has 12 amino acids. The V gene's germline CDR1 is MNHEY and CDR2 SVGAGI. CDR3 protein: CASSYGTDEQYF. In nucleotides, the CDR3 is TGTGCCAGCAGTTACGGGACCGACGAGCAGTACTTC.

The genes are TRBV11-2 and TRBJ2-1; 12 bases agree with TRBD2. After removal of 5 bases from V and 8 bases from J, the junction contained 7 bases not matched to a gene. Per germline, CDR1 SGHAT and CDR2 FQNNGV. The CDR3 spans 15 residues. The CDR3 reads CASSTRLAGVYEQFF. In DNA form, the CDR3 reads TGTGCCAGCAGCACTAGACTAGCGGGAGTCTATGAGCAGTTCTTC.

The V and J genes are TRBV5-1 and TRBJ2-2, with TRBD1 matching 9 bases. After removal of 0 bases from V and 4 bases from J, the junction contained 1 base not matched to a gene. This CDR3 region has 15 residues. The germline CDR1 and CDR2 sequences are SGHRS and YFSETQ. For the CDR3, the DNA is TGCGCCAGCAGCTTGGGACAGGGGGTCACCGGGGAGCTGTTTTTT. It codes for CASSLGQGVTGELFF.

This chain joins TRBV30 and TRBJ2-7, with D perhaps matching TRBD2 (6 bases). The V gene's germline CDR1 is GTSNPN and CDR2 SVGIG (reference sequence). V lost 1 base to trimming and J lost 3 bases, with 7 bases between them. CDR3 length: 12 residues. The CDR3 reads CAWSGTIYEQYF. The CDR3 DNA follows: TGTGCCTGGAGTGGGACTATCTACGAGCAGTACTTC.

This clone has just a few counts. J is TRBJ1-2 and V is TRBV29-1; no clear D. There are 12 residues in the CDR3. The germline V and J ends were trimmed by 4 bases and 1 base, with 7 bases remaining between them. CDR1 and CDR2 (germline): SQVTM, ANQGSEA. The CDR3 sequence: CSVGGINYGYTF. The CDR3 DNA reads TGCAGCGTTGGTGGGATTAACTATGGCTACACCTTC.

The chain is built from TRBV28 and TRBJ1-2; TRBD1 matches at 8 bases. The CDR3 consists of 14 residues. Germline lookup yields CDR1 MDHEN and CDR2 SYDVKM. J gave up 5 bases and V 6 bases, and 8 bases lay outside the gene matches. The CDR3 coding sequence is TGTGCCAGCAGAGGGACAGGACCTCGGTATGGCTACACCTTC. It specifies CASRGTGPRYGYTF.

The CDR3 sequence is CASSPGHSTNTGELFF. The CDR3 DNA is TGTGCCAGCAGTCCGGGCCATTCGACGAACACCGGGGAGCTGTTTTTT. This chain joins TRBV13 and TRBJ2-2; no clear D. V shed 6 bases and J shed 0 bases, with 14 bases lying between them. Germline V gene sequence: CDR1 PRHDT, CDR2 FYEKMQ (reference sequence). This CDR3 is built from 16 residues.

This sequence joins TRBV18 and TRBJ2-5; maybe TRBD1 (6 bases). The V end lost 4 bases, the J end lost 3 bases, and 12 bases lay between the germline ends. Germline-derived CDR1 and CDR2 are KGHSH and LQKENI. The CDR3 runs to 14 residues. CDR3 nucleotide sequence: TGTGCCAGCTCACGAGGGGCAGGGGAAGAGACCCAGTACTTC. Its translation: CASSRGAGEETQYF.

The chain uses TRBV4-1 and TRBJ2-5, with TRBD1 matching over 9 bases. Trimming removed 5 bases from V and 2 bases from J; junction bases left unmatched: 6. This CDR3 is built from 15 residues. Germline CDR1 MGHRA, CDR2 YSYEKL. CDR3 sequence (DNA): TGCGCCAGCAGCGGTACCGGGACAGGGCAAGAGACCCAGTACTTC. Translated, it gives CASSGTGTGQETQYF.

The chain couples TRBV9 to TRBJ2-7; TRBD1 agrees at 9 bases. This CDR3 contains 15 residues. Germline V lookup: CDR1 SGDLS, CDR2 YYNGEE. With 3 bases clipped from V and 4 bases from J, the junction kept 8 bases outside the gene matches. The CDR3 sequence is CASSAGQGSLYEQYF. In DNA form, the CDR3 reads TGTGCCAGCAGCGCCGGACAGGGGTCCCTGTACGAGCAGTACTTC.

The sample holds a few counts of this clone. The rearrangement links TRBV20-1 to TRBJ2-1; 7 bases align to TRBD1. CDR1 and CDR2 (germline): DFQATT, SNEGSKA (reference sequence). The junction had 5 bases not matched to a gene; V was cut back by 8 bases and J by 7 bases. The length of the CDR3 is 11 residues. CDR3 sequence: CSPSQGNEQFF. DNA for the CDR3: TGCAGTCCATCACAGGGGAATGAGCAGTTCTTC.

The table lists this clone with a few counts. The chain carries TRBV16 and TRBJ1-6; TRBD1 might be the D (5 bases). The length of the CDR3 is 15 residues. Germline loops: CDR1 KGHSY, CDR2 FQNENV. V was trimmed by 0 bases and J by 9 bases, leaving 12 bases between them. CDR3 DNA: TGTGCCAGCAGCCAATCGGCAGGGCAAAGTTCACCCCTCCACTTT. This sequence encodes CASSQSAGQSSPLHF.

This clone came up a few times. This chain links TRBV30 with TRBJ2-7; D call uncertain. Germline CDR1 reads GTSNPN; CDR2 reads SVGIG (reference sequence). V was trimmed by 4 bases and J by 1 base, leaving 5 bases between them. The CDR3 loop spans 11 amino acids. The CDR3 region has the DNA TGTGCCTGGACATCGTCCTACGAGCAGTACTTC. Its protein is CAWTSSYEQYF.

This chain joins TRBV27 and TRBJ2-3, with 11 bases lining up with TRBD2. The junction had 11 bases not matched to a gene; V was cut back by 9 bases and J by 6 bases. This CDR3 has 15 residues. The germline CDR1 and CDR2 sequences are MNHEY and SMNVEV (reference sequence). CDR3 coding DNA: TGTGCCAGACCTCCCGGGACTAGCGGACCCGATACGCAGTATTTT. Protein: CARPPGTSGPDTQYF.

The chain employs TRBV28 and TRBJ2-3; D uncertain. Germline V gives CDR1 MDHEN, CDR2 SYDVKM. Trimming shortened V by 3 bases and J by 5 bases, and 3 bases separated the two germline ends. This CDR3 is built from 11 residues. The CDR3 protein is CASSFLDTQYF. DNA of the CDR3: TGTGCCAGCAGTTTCCTAGATACGCAGTATTTT.

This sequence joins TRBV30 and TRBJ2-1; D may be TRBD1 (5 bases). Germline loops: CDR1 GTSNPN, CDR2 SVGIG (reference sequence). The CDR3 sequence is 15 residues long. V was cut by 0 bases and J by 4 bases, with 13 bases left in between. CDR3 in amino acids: CAWSVPQDNYNEQFF. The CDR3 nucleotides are TGTGCCTGGAGTGTACCCCAGGACAATTACAATGAGCAGTTCTTC.

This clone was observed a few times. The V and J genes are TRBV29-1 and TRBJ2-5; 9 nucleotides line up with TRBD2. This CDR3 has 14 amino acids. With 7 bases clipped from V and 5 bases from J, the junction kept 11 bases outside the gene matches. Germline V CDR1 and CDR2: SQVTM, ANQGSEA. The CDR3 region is CSGIAGASSETQYF. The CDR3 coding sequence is TGCAGCGGCATAGCGGGGGCTTCATCCGAGACCCAGTACTTC.

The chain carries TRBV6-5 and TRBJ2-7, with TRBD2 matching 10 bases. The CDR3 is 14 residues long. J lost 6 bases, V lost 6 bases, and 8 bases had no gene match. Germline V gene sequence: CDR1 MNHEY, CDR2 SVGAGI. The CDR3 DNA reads TGTGCCAGCAGGGTCAGCGGGGGGGTGATCGAGCAGTACTTC. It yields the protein CASRVSGGVIEQYF.

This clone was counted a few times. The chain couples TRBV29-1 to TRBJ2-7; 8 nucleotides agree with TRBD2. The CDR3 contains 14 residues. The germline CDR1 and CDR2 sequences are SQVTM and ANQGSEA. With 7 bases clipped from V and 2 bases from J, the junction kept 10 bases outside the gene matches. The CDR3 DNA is TGCAGCGCGCGGACTAGCTTATCAGCCTACGAGCAGTACTTC. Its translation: CSARTSLSAYEQYF.

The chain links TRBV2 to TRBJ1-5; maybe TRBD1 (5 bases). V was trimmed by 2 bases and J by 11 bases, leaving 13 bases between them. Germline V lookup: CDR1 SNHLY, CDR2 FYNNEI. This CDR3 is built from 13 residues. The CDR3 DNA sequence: TGTGCCAGCAGTGAATTAGGGACCGCTGCCCAGCATTTT. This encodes CASSELGTAAQHF.